A selection of T cell receptor beta chains follows, all from one sample in a study of T cell responses to AZD1222 COVID-19 vaccine. TCRdb's table, derived via immunoSEQ multiplex PCR, lists solely in-frame clones and lacks some. The sample records 120,000 to 150,000 clones, roughly 88% being singletons. The starting material was peripheral blood, obtained 28 days after the second AZD1222 dose. The receptors were gathered from an adult who received the AZD1222 COVID-19 vaccine. Each CDR3 is given with its conserved first and last residue. Each record gives: J gene, V gene, D gene, clone size, CDR3 protein, CDR3 DNA. The D gene is left open where the match is weak. Part of the rows lack a size; the others show once, few, many or a class for expanded clones.

TRBJ1-6 TRBV28 . once CASEIGSYNSPLHF TGTGCCAGCGAAATAGGCTCCTATAATTCACCCCTCCACTTT
TRBJ2-2 TRBV9 TRBD2 . CTSSVLAGTGELFF TGTACCAGCAGCGTCCTAGCGGGAACCGGGGAGCTGTTTTTT
TRBJ1-2 TRBV11-1 . . CASSLEDGGYGYTF TGTGCCAGCAGCTTAGAGGACGGTGGCTATGGCTACACCTTC
TRBJ1-3 TRBV29-1 TRBD1 . CSAVLRAGTVGNTIYF TGCAGCGCCGTACTTCGCGCCGGGACAGTCGGAAACACCATATATTTT
TRBJ2-5 TRBV18 . . CASSPNKGSRSKETQYF TGTGCCAGCTCACCAAATAAGGGCTCGAGGTCCAAGGAGACCCAGTACTTC
TRBJ1-1 TRBV10-3 . . CAISENGASTGTEAFF TGTGCCATCAGTGAAAATGGGGCCTCAACGGGAACTGAAGCTTTCTTT
TRBJ2-3 TRBV5-5 TRBD2 . CASRLRTSGSTDTQYF TGTGCCAGCAGACTCCGGACTAGCGGTAGCACAGATACGCAGTATTTT
TRBJ1-1 TRBV3-1/TRBV3-2 TRBD1 few CASSQEGTGGPRAFF TGTGCCAGCAGCCAAGAGGGGACAGGGGGCCCTCGGGCTTTCTTT
TRBJ1-2 TRBV27 . . CASSLGGAANYGYTF TGTGCCAGCAGTTTGGGGGGGGCCGCTAACTATGGCTACACCTTC
TRBJ1-1 TRBV20-1 . . CSAGQVTEAFF TGCAGTGCGGGGCAGGTCACTGAAGCTTTCTTT
TRBJ2-7 TRBV7-9 TRBD2 . CASSDSGRAFGVF TGTGCCAGCAGCGATAGCGGGAGGGCCTTCGGGGTCTTC
TRBJ2-1 TRBV19 TRBD2 . CASSIVREVSNEQFF TGTGCCAGTAGTATCGTGCGGGAGGTCTCCAATGAGCAGTTCTTC
TRBJ2-6 TRBV11-1 . once CASSFGGVGANVLTF TGTGCCAGCAGCTTTGGAGGGGTCGGGGCCAACGTCCTGACTTTC
TRBJ1-5 TRBV30 . . CAWSIRTVVGDSNQPQHF TGTGCCTGGAGTATCCGTACTGTGGTGGGTGATAGCAATCAGCCCCAGCATTTT
TRBJ1-5 TRBV7-3 . . CASSLTGSNQPQHF TGTGCCAGCAGCTTAACAGGTAGCAATCAGCCCCAGCATTTT
TRBJ1-4 TRBV20-1 . . CSASDSLRGGNEKLFF TGCAGTGCTAGTGATTCTCTTCGGGGGGGAAATGAAAAACTGTTTTTT
TRBJ2-2 TRBV6-2/TRBV6-3 . . CASSYRSRVAGELFF TGTGCCAGCAGTTACCGCAGCAGGGTAGCCGGGGAGCTGTTTTTT
TRBJ2-4 TRBV2 . . CASSEEGTAKNIQYF TGTGCCAGCAGTGAAGAGGGTACGGCCAAAAACATTCAGTACTTC
TRBJ1-1 TRBV6-6 . . CASSPGPRNTEAFF TGTGCCAGCAGCCCAGGACCCCGGAACACTGAAGCTTTCTTT
TRBJ1-1 TRBV7-8 . . CASSPGVGTEAFF TGTGCCAGCAGCCCAGGGGTGGGCACTGAAGCTTTCTTT
TRBJ2-7 TRBV28 TRBD1 . CASSPPGQGAYEQYF TGTGCCAGCAGTCCGCCGGGACAGGGTGCCTACGAGCAGTACTTC
TRBJ1-4 TRBV6-5 TRBD1 . CASSSQGRGNEKLFF TGTGCCAGCAGTAGCCAGGGCAGGGGGAATGAAAAACTGTTTTTT
TRBJ2-2 TRBV27 TRBD1 . CASKGQGNTGELFF TGTGCCAGTAAAGGACAGGGAAACACCGGGGAGCTGTTTTTT
TRBJ2-1 TRBV3-1/TRBV3-2 . . CASSQDIGSSYNEQFF TGTGCCAGCAGCCAAGATATAGGGAGCTCCTACAATGAGCAGTTCTTC
TRBJ2-5 TRBV11-1 . . CASSTAGLTTRETQYF TGTGCCAGCAGCACGGCAGGGTTAACTACGCGGGAGACCCAGTACTTC
TRBJ1-5 TRBV28 TRBD1 once CASRPGGARQPQHF TGTGCCAGCAGGCCAGGGGGCGCAAGACAGCCCCAGCATTTT
TRBJ1-1 TRBV5-6 . . CASSLPGLEAFF TGTGCCAGCAGCTTGCCGGGGCTGGAAGCTTTCTTT
TRBJ1-1 TRBV20-1 . . CSAGGLGAFF TGCAGTGCTGGGGGGTTGGGCGCTTTCTTT
TRBJ2-3 TRBV29-1 . . CSANPGGISTDTQYF TGCAGCGCGAACCCCGGGGGCATTTCCACAGATACGCAGTATTTT
TRBJ2-6 TRBV27 . . CASKTRQANVLTF TGTGCCAGCAAGACACGTCAGGCCAACGTCCTGACTTTC
TRBJ1-1 TRBV5-1 . . CASSSRGRGSTEAFF TGCGCCAGCAGCTCTAGGGGGAGGGGAAGTACTGAAGCTTTCTTT
TRBJ2-2 TRBV11-3 . . CASSLARGHGELFF TGTGCCAGCAGCTTAGCTCGGGGGCACGGGGAGCTGTTTTTT
TRBJ1-6 TRBV5-6 . . CASSLVQEGISPLHF TGTGCCAGCAGCTTGGTTCAAGAGGGGATTTCACCCCTCCACTTT
TRBJ1-5 TRBV28 . . CASSFFTQPPQHF TGTGCCAGCAGTTTCTTCACGCAGCCGCCCCAGCATTTT
TRBJ1-6 TRBV30 . once CAEGEPNSPLHF TGTGCCGAGGGAGAGCCTAATTCACCCCTCCACTTT
TRBJ2-7 TRBV19 . . CASSLASDFYEQYF TGTGCCAGTAGTCTGGCTAGCGATTTCTACGAGCAGTACTTC
TRBJ2-3 TRBV4-1 . . CASSQDHRLADTQYF TGCGCCAGCAGCCAAGATCATCGCCTAGCAGATACGCAGTATTTT
TRBJ2-2 TRBV5-5 TRBD2 . CASSLRGGTSGMAGELFF TGTGCCAGCAGCTTGAGGGGTGGGACTAGCGGGATGGCCGGGGAGCTGTTTTTT
TRBJ2-7 TRBV28 TRBD2 . CASSPLGPSAGGVYEQYF TGTGCCAGCAGCCCTCTGGGCCCCTCAGCGGGAGGGGTCTACGAGCAGTACTTC
TRBJ1-2 TRBV6-6 . . CASSPRSTGYTF TGTGCCAGCAGCCCCCGCTCCACTGGCTACACCTTC
TRBJ2-3 TRBV5-1 TRBD2 . CASSLVAGVTDTQYF TGCGCCAGCAGCTTGGTTGCGGGGGTAACAGATACGCAGTATTTT
TRBJ1-1 TRBV14 . . CASSQRRENTEAFF TGTGCCAGCAGCCAAAGACGGGAGAACACTGAAGCTTTCTTT
TRBJ2-6 TRBV18 TRBD2 . CASSPTPAGAPGGANVLTF TGTGCCAGCTCACCAACCCCAGCGGGGGCACCCGGTGGGGCCAACGTCCTGACTTTC
TRBJ2-7 TRBV24-1 TRBD2 . CATSGGLVFSDAYEQYF TGTGCCACCAGTGGGGGACTAGTTTTCTCTGACGCCTACGAGCAGTACTTC
TRBJ1-5 TRBV18 . . CASSPPGVPNQPQHF TGTGCCAGCTCACCACCCGGAGTTCCCAATCAGCCCCAGCATTTT
TRBJ1-2 TRBV5-6 TRBD1 . CASSPRPGQGVGYTF TGTGCCAGCAGCCCTAGGCCGGGACAGGGCGTGGGCTACACCTTC
TRBJ1-3 TRBV21-1 . few CASSKFVTGGFSGNTIYF TGTGCCAGCAGCAAATTTGTGACAGGGGGTTTCTCTGGAAACACCATATATTTT
TRBJ2-5 TRBV24-1 . . CATSDGTWGETQYF TGTGCCACCAGTGATGGGACCTGGGGAGAGACCCAGTACTTC
TRBJ1-6 TRBV5-6 . . CASSHGQTPRDSPLHF TGTGCCAGCAGTCACGGACAGACTCCTAGGGATTCACCCCTCCACTTT
TRBJ2-1 TRBV10-1 . . CASSEGGIGNEQFF TGCGCCAGCAGTGAAGGCGGGATAGGGAATGAGCAGTTCTTC
TRBJ2-5 TRBV28 . . CASSDGDTGRETQYF TGTGCCAGCAGTGACGGGGACACGGGGCGGGAGACCCAGTACTTC
TRBJ2-7 TRBV9 . . CASSLPGDEQYF TGTGCCAGCAGTCTTCCGGGCGACGAGCAGTACTTC
TRBJ2-5 TRBV29-1 TRBD1 . CSGWDSSGSETQYF TGCAGCGGCTGGGACAGTAGTGGGTCTGAGACCCAGTACTTC
TRBJ2-1 TRBV20-1 TRBD2 . CSASSGGGYNEQFF TGCAGTGCTAGTTCGGGAGGAGGCTACAATGAGCAGTTCTTC
TRBJ1-3 TRBV28 TRBD1 . CASRHGTVGSGNTIYF TGTGCCAGCAGACACGGGACAGTAGGTTCTGGAAACACCATATATTTT
TRBJ2-6 TRBV11-2 TRBD2 . CASSLGWGGPGANVLTF TGTGCCAGCAGCTTAGGATGGGGGGGTCCTGGGGCCAACGTCCTGACTTTC
TRBJ2-5 TRBV19 TRBD1 . CATQTGTGIKETQYF TGTGCCACGCAAACCGGGACAGGGATTAAAGAGACCCAGTACTTC
TRBJ1-5 TRBV28 TRBD1 . CASSLIGGGQPQHF TGTGCCAGCAGTTTAATAGGGGGCGGGCAGCCCCAGCATTTT